These 23 T cell receptor beta chains share one sample of origin, sequenced in a study of breast tumors, draining lymph nodes, adjacent tissues. Axillary draining lymph nodes of breast cancer patients supplied the node samples. TCRdb reprocessed the multiplex PCR reads via MiXCR and lists one record per CDR3 protein. The repertoire consists of 83,000 or so distinct CDR3 sequences, with roughly a fifth occurring once and the leading ten covering over 2%. The material sequenced was axillary lymph node tissue. The receptors originated from a female donor with breast cancer. Some clones in this sample may be carry-over from other donors' samples.

This clonotype was recorded at least ten times. The chain joins TRBV4-2 to TRBJ2-5; no definite D call. Germline V lookup: CDR1 LGHNA, CDR2 YNFKEQ. V lost 1 base to trimming and J lost 1 base, with 7 bases between them. This CDR3 is built from 14 residues. This chain's CDR3 is CASSQAQFQETQYF. DNA for the CDR3: TGTGCCAGCAGCCAAGCCCAATTCCAAGAGACCCAGTACTTC.

This clonotype was picked up many times. The V call is TRBV6-5, the J call TRBJ2-1; D is perhaps TRBD1 or TRBD2 (6 bases each). CDR1 and CDR2 (germline): MNHEY, SVGAGI. V was trimmed by 2 bases and J by 10 bases, leaving 18 bases between them. The CDR3 is 15 residues long. Here the CDR3 DNA reads TGTGCCAGCAGTTACCGGGACTTGGGACAATCGGAGCAGTTCTTC. Translation gives CASSYRDLGQSEQFF.

In this sample, this clonotype turned up many times. V is TRBV5-1 and J is TRBJ2-5, with TRBD2 identical over 11 bases. The CDR3 runs to 15 residues. V lost 6 bases, J lost 2 bases, and 6 bases stayed unmatched. CDR1 and CDR2 from the germline V gene are SGHRS and YFSETQ. The CDR3 DNA reads as TGCGCCAGCACCCGGACTAGCGGGTGGCAAGAGACCCAGTACTTC. Protein: CASTRTSGWQETQYF.

This clonotype showed up many times. The rearrangement uses TRBV4-3 and TRBJ2-7; TRBD1 aligns across 7 bases. Germline trimming cut 5 bases from V and 7 bases from J; bases unmatched to any gene: 8. Germline CDR1 and CDR2: LGHNA and YSLEER. This CDR3 has 13 residues. CDR3 sequence (DNA): TGCGCCAGCAGCTCTACACAGGGGTTGGAGCAGTACTTC. Its translation: CASSSTQGLEQYF.

In its sample, this clonotype was seen a few times. The chain joins TRBV3-1 to TRBJ1-4, with a weak D call TRBD1 (6 bases). Germline V gene data show CDR1 as LGHDT and CDR2 as YNNKEL (reference sequence). V lost 4 bases to trimming and J lost 7 bases, with 10 bases between them. The CDR3 is 13 residues long. For the CDR3, the DNA is TGTGCCAGCAGCCCTCACAGGGTTGAAAAACTGTTTTTT. Its translation is CASSPHRVEKLFF.

This clonotype was found many times. The chain combines TRBV20-1 with TRBJ1-3; TRBD1 is a possible D gene (6 bases). Trimming removed 6 bases at V and 0 bases at J, with 18 bases between. Germline CDR1 reads DFQATT; CDR2 reads SNEGSKA (reference sequence). The CDR3 has 16 amino acids. This chain's CDR3 is CSAQVGKGGSGNTIYF. For the CDR3, the DNA is TGCAGTGCCCAGGTGGGGAAAGGGGGCTCTGGAAACACCATATATTTT.

This clonotype was seen repeatedly, ten times or more. The chain combines TRBV27 with TRBJ2-7; 11 nucleotides match TRBD2. The CDR3 totals 14 residues. Germline trimming cut 3 bases from V and 2 bases from J; bases unmatched to any gene: 0. The germline V gene encodes CDR1 MNHEY and CDR2 SMNVEV (reference sequence). CDR3 in DNA: TGTGCCAGCAGTTTTAGCGGGAGGGCCTACGAGCAGTACTTC. Translation gives CASSFSGRAYEQYF.

This clonotype has a count of ten or more. The chain links TRBV6-6 to TRBJ1-6; 7 bases agree with TRBD1. V lost 9 bases to trimming and J lost 4 bases; unmatched junction nucleotides: 6. The CDR3 contains 14 residues. Germline CDR1 is MNHNY and CDR2 is SVGAGI (reference sequence). CDR3 coding DNA: TGTGCCAGTCTGCCGGGACAGTATAATTCACCCCTCCACTTT. Amino acid sequence: CASLPGQYNSPLHF.

By its share, this clonotype is medium-sized (0.01 to 0.1%). The chain recombines TRBV12-3 or TRBV12-4 with TRBJ2-5; unclear D gene. V was cut by 1 base and J by 4 bases, with 7 bases left in between. This CDR3 is 13 amino acids long. This chain's CDR3 is CASSLGKPETQYF. In nucleotides, the CDR3 is TGTGCCAGCAGTTTAGGGAAACCAGAGACCCAGTACTTC.

There are many counts of this clonotype. V is TRBV20-1 and J is TRBJ2-1; 14 bases match TRBD2. Germline V lookup: CDR1 DFQATT, CDR2 SNEGSKA (reference sequence). The V gene end was trimmed by 5 bases and the J gene end by 10 bases; junction bases not matched to a gene: 16. This CDR3 has 17 amino acids. The chain's CDR3 is CSASRTDGLAGGEEQFF. The CDR3 nucleotides are TGCAGTGCTTCCCGAACGGACGGACTAGCGGGAGGTGAGGAGCAGTTCTTC.

This clonotype appeared many times. This chain connects TRBV24-1 to TRBJ2-2, with TRBD2 matching 16 bases. The CDR3 is 23 amino acids. The germline gives CDR1 KGHDR, CDR2 SFDVKD. J gave up 3 bases and V 5 bases, and 20 bases lay outside the gene matches. The CDR3 nucleotides are TGTGCCACCAGTGCGCTAGCACCTCCGCTCTCGGGACTAGCGGGAGGGCACACCGGGGAGCTGTTTTTT. Translating gives CATSALAPPLSGLAGGHTGELFF.

This clonotype came up many times. The gene calls are TRBV20-1 and TRBJ2-5; the D gene is possibly TRBD1 (5 bases). The CDR3 is 12 amino acids. From germline, CDR1 is DFQATT and CDR2 SNEGSKA (reference sequence). The ends were cut back, 6 bases at V and 2 bases at J, with 10 bases in the middle. The CDR3 region has the DNA TGCAGTGCAACGGACATTCAAGAGACCCAGTACTTC. This encodes CSATDIQETQYF.

About this clonotype: This may come from a read error, since a much larger clone is one base off. The V gene is TRBV5-1, the J gene TRBJ2-3; 12 nucleotides match TRBD2. J gave up 0 bases and V 4 bases, and 6 bases lay outside the gene matches. CDR1 SGHRS and CDR2 YFSETQ come from the germline V gene. The CDR3 covers 17 residues. CDR3 DNA sequence: TGCGCCAGCAGCCTCTACGGACTAGCGGGAAGCACAGATACGCAGTATTTT. It specifies CASSLYGLAGSTDTQYF.

This chain joins TRBV18 and TRBJ2-2; a possible D gene is TRBD2 (6 bases). In germline, CDR1 is KGHSH, CDR2 LQKENI. Trimming left V 2 bases short and J 4 bases short, with 14 bases between. The CDR3 has 16 residues. The CDR3 here is CASSPSKEAGTGELFF. The CDR3 DNA reads as TGTGCCAGCTCACCAAGTAAGGAAGCGGGCACCGGGGAGCTGTTTTTT.

The table lists this clonotype with many counts. The chain couples TRBV4-2 to TRBJ1-2, with 12 bases identical to TRBD1. This CDR3 is built from 17 residues. Germline assignment: CDR1 LGHNA and CDR2 YNFKEQ. V gave up 0 bases and J gave up 2 bases; unmatched junction bases: 4. The CDR3: CASSQDGTGGGNYGYTF. In nucleotides, the CDR3 is TGTGCCAGCAGCCAAGACGGGACAGGGGGCGGAAACTATGGCTACACCTTC.

This clonotype was counted many times. This rearrangement joins TRBV10-3 to TRBJ2-2; perhaps TRBD2 as D (6 bases). V lost 9 bases, J lost 3 bases, and 17 bases lay in between. There are 15 residues in the CDR3. The germline V gene has CDR1 ENHRY and CDR2 SYGVKD. CDR3 DNA sequence: TGTGCCATTGGCGGGACGAGGGGCGACACCGGGGAGCTGTTTTTT. Residues: CAIGGTRGDTGELFF.

This clonotype was recorded many times. The V call is TRBV5-1, the J call TRBJ2-3, with D hard to call. Trimming took 4 bases from V and 6 from J, leaving 9 bases between them. In germline, CDR1 is SGHRS, CDR2 YFSETQ. The CDR3 is made up of 12 amino acids. The chain's CDR3 is CASSPSQDTQYF. In DNA, the CDR3 is TGCGCCAGCAGCCCTTCACAGGATACGCAGTATTTT. The whole variable domain, remainder taken from reference TRBV5-1 and TRBJ2-3, is KAGVTQTPRYLIKTRGQQVTLSCSPISGHRSVSWYQQTPGQGLQFLFEYFSETQRNKGNFPGRFSGRQFSNSRSEMNVSTLELGDSALYLCASSPSQDTQYFGPGTRLTVL.

This clonotype was detected many times. The chain carries TRBV7-9 and TRBJ2-5; possibly TRBD1 for D (5 bases). Germline V lookup: CDR1 SEHNR, CDR2 FQNEAQ (reference sequence). The CDR3 is 11 residues long. V lost 3 bases and J lost 7, with 6 bases in between. Written as DNA, the CDR3 is TGTGCCAGCAGCTTCGACAGGACCCAGTACTTC. This codes for CASSFDRTQYF.

This clonotype has at least ten counts. This chain links TRBV7-8 with TRBJ1-5; no definite D call. The CDR3 has 16 amino acids. Germline V gene lookup returns CDR1 SGHVS and CDR2 FQNEAQ. Trimming removed 1 base from V and 0 bases from J, with 10 bases in between. The CDR3 DNA is TGTGCCAGCAGCTTAGGATCAGTCAATAGCAATCAGCCCCAGCATTTT. Amino acid sequence: CASSLGSVNSNQPQHF.

This clonotype showed up many times. The rearrangement joins TRBV6-1 to TRBJ1-4, with 8 bases that match TRBD1. This CDR3 is 15 amino acids long. The V and J ends lost 7 bases and 3 bases, in that order; junction bases with no gene match: 7. The V gene's germline CDR1 is MNHNS and CDR2 SASEGT. The CDR3 spells CASTQGARANEKLFF. The CDR3 region has the DNA TGTGCCAGCACCCAGGGGGCGCGGGCTAATGAAAAACTGTTTTTT.

A word on this clonotype: This clone may be a read error of a much larger clone one base away. The chain carries TRBV27 and TRBJ2-3; a weak D match, TRBD1 (6 bases). Germline lookup yields CDR1 MNHEY and CDR2 SMNVEV (reference sequence). This CDR3 spans 15 amino acids. CDR3 in DNA: TGTGCCTGCAGTCCGCGAGGGGGAGTGACAGATACGCAGTATTTT. Translated, it gives CACSPRGGVTDTQYF.

This clonotype occurred many times. This chain joins TRBV2 and TRBJ1-6; a weak D match, TRBD1 (5 bases). Germline V gives CDR1 SNHLY, CDR2 FYNNEI. This CDR3 is built from 17 residues. Trimming cost V 1 base and J 7 bases, with 17 bases left between them. CDR3 in amino acids: CASSEGGGGGGNSPLHF. The CDR3 nucleotides read TGTGCCAGCAGTGAAGGGGGCGGTGGTGGAGGGAATTCACCCCTCCACTTT.

The rearrangement links TRBV28 to TRBJ2-1, with 12 bases that match TRBD2. The CDR3 covers 16 residues. In germline, CDR1 is MDHEN, CDR2 SYDVKM. With V trimmed by 4 bases and J by 7 bases, 8 bases remained unmatched. CDR3 amino acids: CASSSNLAGGKNEQFF. CDR3 DNA: TGTGCCAGCAGTTCTAACCTAGCGGGAGGGAAAAATGAGCAGTTCTTC. Filled out from reference TRBV28 and TRBJ2-1, the complete variable domain reads DVKVTQSSRYLVKRTGEKVFLECVQDMDHENMFWYRQDPGLGLRLIYFSYDVKMKEKGDIPEGYSVSREKKERFSLILESASTNQTSMYLCASSSNLAGGKNEQFFGPGTRLTVL.